These T cell receptor beta chains were read from a single sample in a study of blood T cell repertoires in COVID-19. Data came from immunoSEQ multiplex PCR; TCRdb stores just in-frame clones and leaves some out. This sample has about 320,000 clones, with 89% found just once. The sample consisted of peripheral blood. The receptors stem from a man younger than 30 who had recovered from COVID-19. CDR3s include the opening cysteine and the closing phenylalanine or tryptophan. Each record gives: clone size, J gene, CDR3 length, V gene, D gene, CDR3 DNA, CDR3 protein. A D gene is named only where the DNA matches it firmly. Clone size is not always given. Where it is, it says once, few, many or a class for expanded clones.

.	TRBJ1-4	15	TRBV18	.	TGTGCCAGCTCCCTCGCCGGTGCAACTAATGAAAAACTGTTTTTT	CASSLAGATNEKLFF
.	TRBJ2-1	15	TRBV11-1	TRBD1	TGTGCCAGCGGACCGGGACAGGGGGCGTTCAATGAGCAGTTCTTC	CASGPGQGAFNEQFF
.	TRBJ2-7	13	TRBV6-5	TRBD1	TGTGCCAGCAGGTGGACAGGGAGTGACGAGCAGTACTTC	CASRWTGSDEQYF
.	TRBJ1-5	16	TRBV6-2/TRBV6-3	.	TGTGCCAGCAGTTATGAGGCCCAAGGGGGCAATCAGCCCCAGCATTTT	CASSYEAQGGNQPQHF
.	TRBJ1-2	15	TRBV12-5	.	TGTGCTAGTGGTTTGGTAGGGGGATCACTCGGTGGCTACACCTTC	CASGLVGGSLGGYTF
.	TRBJ1-4	13	TRBV10-3	TRBD1	TGTGCCGTACAGGGGTCCCCTAATGAAAAACTGTTTTTT	CAVQGSPNEKLFF
.	TRBJ2-1	15	TRBV5-1	.	TGCGCCAGCAGCTTGGAGGGCGGGGTGGCAAATGAGCAGTTCTTC	CASSLEGGVANEQFF
.	TRBJ1-1	13	TRBV29-1	.	TGCAGCGTTGAAGAACAGACGAACACTGAAGCTTTCTTT	CSVEEQTNTEAFF
.	TRBJ2-1	13	TRBV12-5	.	TGTGCTAGTGGTTTGGAGGGGGGGACGACGCAGTTCTTC	CASGLEGGTTQFF
.	TRBJ2-1	14	TRBV5-1	.	TGCGCCAGCAGCTTGGAGGCGGGGCAGGGTGAGCAGTTCTTC	CASSLEAGQGEQFF
.	TRBJ1-3	13	TRBV29-1	.	TGCAGCGTTGAAGTAGGCGGAGGTGGCACCATATATTTT	CSVEVGGGGTIYF
.	TRBJ2-2	13	TRBV6-5	.	TGTGCCAGCCACCTTGGTGGAGACGGGGAGCTGTTTTTT	CASHLGGDGELFF
.	TRBJ1-1	15	TRBV9	TRBD1	TGTGCCAGCAGCGTAGGACAGGGAATGAACACTGAAGCTTTCTTT	CASSVGQGMNTEAFF
.	TRBJ2-1	16	TRBV9	.	TGTGCCAGCAGCAAACCAGGGGCGCCCCACTACAATGAGCAGTTCTTC	CASSKPGAPHYNEQFF
.	TRBJ2-5	13	TRBV7-3	.	TGTGCCAGCAGCTCTGGGGCCTCGGAGACCCAGTACTTC	CASSSGASETQYF
.	TRBJ2-2	15	TRBV6-5	.	TGTGCCAGCAGTAAGGGGGGGGGCAACACCGGGGAGCTGTTTTTT	CASSKGGGNTGELFF
.	TRBJ2-6	16	TRBV2	.	TGTGCCAGCTCTGCGGCGGCCCAGACTGGGGCCAACGTCCTGACTTTC	CASSAAAQTGANVLTF
.	TRBJ2-7	13	TRBV7-3	TRBD1	TGTGCCAGCAGCTTAGACAGGGGTTACGAGCAGTACTTC	CASSLDRGYEQYF
.	TRBJ2-7	15	TRBV11-3	.	TGTGCCAGCAGCCACCCAAGAGGCAGAGGTACGGAGCAGTACTTC	CASSHPRGRGTEQYF
.	TRBJ2-7	18	TRBV12-5	.	TGTGCTAGTGGTTTTCGGTCCCCGGCTTCAAACAGGTCCTACGAGCAGTACTTC	CASGFRSPASNRSYEQYF
.	TRBJ2-5	15	TRBV7-9	.	TGTGCCAGCAGCGTACCACGGGGGATGGGGGAGACCCAGTACTTC	CASSVPRGMGETQYF
.	TRBJ2-7	11	TRBV18	.	TGTGCCAGCTCACCGCAGGACGAGCAGTACTTC	CASSPQDEQYF
.	TRBJ2-5	14	TRBV7-7	.	TGTGCTAGCAGCTCGAACTCGTACCAAGAGACCCAGTACTTC	CASSSNSYQETQYF
.	TRBJ1-4	16	TRBV2	TRBD1	TGTGCCAGCAGGGCAGGGACAGGTCAAACTAATGAAAAACTGTTTTTT	CASRAGTGQTNEKLFF
.	TRBJ1-2	15	TRBV29-1	.	TGCAGCGTTGAGGGGATCAGGGGCGGTAACTATGGCTACACCTTC	CSVEGIRGGNYGYTF
.	TRBJ2-5	16	TRBV18	TRBD2	TGTGCCAGCTCACCGGGGACTAGCGGGAGGAAAGAGACCCAGTACTTC	CASSPGTSGRKETQYF
.	TRBJ2-7	15	TRBV5-1	TRBD1	TGCGCCAGCAGCTTGCCCTCGGGACAGGGCAACGAGCAGTACTTC	CASSLPSGQGNEQYF
.	TRBJ1-5	16	TRBV18	TRBD1	TGTGCCAGCTCAAGAGGGACAGCGGGAGGCAATCAGCCCCAGCATTTT	CASSRGTAGGNQPQHF
.	TRBJ2-3	15	TRBV29-1	TRBD2	TGCAGCCTCTCTGGGACTAGCAGGAGCACAGATACGCAGTATTTT	CSLSGTSRSTDTQYF
.	TRBJ1-5	15	TRBV7-9	.	TGTGCCAGCAGCTTCGGACACCAAGGCAATCAGCCCCAGCATTTT	CASSFGHQGNQPQHF
few	TRBJ2-2	15	TRBV5-4	TRBD1	TGTGCCAGCACCAACCGGGCCACAGGGGCCGGGGAGCTGTTTTTT	CASTNRATGAGELFF
once	TRBJ2-2	15	TRBV10-3	TRBD2	TGTGCCATCAGTGAGTGGGAGGGAGACACCGGGGAGCTGTTTTTT	CAISEWEGDTGELFF
.	TRBJ2-7	13	TRBV14	.	TGTGCCAGCAGCCAAGTGCAGGGCGGAGAGCAGTACTTC	CASSQVQGGEQYF
.	TRBJ1-2	17	TRBV3-1/TRBV3-2	TRBD1	TGTGCCAGCAGCCAATCTGTTACAGGGGGCCGGAGCTATGGCTACACCTTC	CASSQSVTGGRSYGYTF
.	TRBJ2-7	14	TRBV27	.	TGTGCCAGCAGTTTCTCCACAGGTCCCTACGAGCAGTACTTC	CASSFSTGPYEQYF
.	TRBJ2-7	14	TRBV19	TRBD2	TGTGCCAGTAGTATCAGGCTAGCGGGAGTCGAGCAGTACTTC	CASSIRLAGVEQYF
.	TRBJ2-7	12	TRBV12-3/TRBV12-4	TRBD2	TGTGCCAGCGGGAGGGCCATTAGCGAGCAGTACTTC	CASGRAISEQYF
.	TRBJ1-1	15	TRBV2	.	TGTGCCAGCAGTGAGGTTGACAGTATGAACACTGAAGCTTTCTTT	CASSEVDSMNTEAFF
.	TRBJ2-3	14	TRBV6-5	TRBD1	TGTGCCAGCAGATCGACAGGGGGGAGAGATACGCAGTATTTT	CASRSTGGRDTQYF
.	TRBJ2-1	16	TRBV7-8	TRBD2	TGTGCCAGCAGCTCCCGTCCCGGGACTATCCGCAATGAGCAGTTCTTC	CASSSRPGTIRNEQFF
once	TRBJ1-1	14	TRBV5-1	.	TGCGCCAGCAGCTTGGAGCTAAAAGCACGGGAAGCTTTCTTT	CASSLELKAREAFF